Listed here are 19 T cell receptor beta chains from one sample, sequenced in a study of patients and donors after allogeneic stem cell transplantation. TCRdb re-analysed the RT-PCR reads in MiXCR, keeping a single row per CDR3 protein. The sample holds 800,000 to 1,000,000 distinct CDR3 sequences; roughly 18% are singletons and the top ten take about 6%. Sequencing was performed on blood, either unsorted or a sorted T cell fraction (not recorded which). These receptors were obtained from a human donor who was either an allogeneic HSCT recipient or a stem cell or donor lymphocyte infusion donor (not recorded which). It is not recorded whose cells these are; they may come from a transplant donor.

V and J are TRBV20-1 and TRBJ2-1; possible D gene TRBD1, 5 bases. V was clipped by 2 bases and J by 7 bases, with 12 bases between them. CDR3 length: 13 residues. Germline V CDR1 and CDR2: DFQATT, SNEGSKA (reference sequence). The CDR3 nucleotides are TGCAGTGCTAGAAGATCCCCAGGGAATGAGCAGTTCTTC. The encoded protein is CSARRSPGNEQFF.

This chain connects TRBV2 to TRBJ2-5; TRBD1 agrees at 9 bases. This CDR3 is 11 amino acids long. V was pared by 5 bases and J by 13 bases, with 5 bases of the junction left unmatched. Germline V CDR1 and CDR2: SNHLY, FYNNEI. CDR3 protein: CASSILDRGYF. The CDR3 coding sequence is TGTGCCAGCAGTATATTGGACAGGGGGTACTTC.

The sample holds a few counts of this clonotype. The J gene is TRBJ1-1, the V gene TRBV3-1, with unresolved D. In germline, CDR1 is LGHDT, CDR2 YNNKEL (reference sequence). Trimming removed 3 bases at V and 1 base at J, with 12 bases between. The CDR3 is 15 amino acids. CDR3 sequence: CASSHLRRRNTEAFF. DNA of the CDR3: TGTGCCAGCAGCCACCTCAGGCGGCGGAACACTGAAGCTTTCTTT.

This clonotype appeared a few times. This rearrangement joins TRBV3-1 to TRBJ1-5; tentatively, D is TRBD1 (6 bases). This CDR3 spans 15 amino acids. With 3 bases removed from V and 6 bases from J, the gap between germline ends came to 15 bases. CDR1 and CDR2 (germline): LGHDT, YNNKEL (reference sequence). Here the CDR3 DNA reads TGTGCCAGCAGCCAGCTGCCAGGGGCTGGTCAGCCCCAGCATTTT. Translated, it gives CASSQLPGAGQPQHF. The full variable domain, its missing parts supplied by reference TRBV3-1 and TRBJ1-5, is DTAVSQTPKYLVTQMGNDKSIKCEQNLGHDTMYWYKQDSKKFLKIMFSYNNKELIINETVPNRFSPKSPDKAHLNLHINSLELGDSAVYFCASSQLPGAGQPQHFGDGTRLSIL.

In this sample, this clonotype turned up a few times. The chain combines TRBV4-3 with TRBJ2-5, with D perhaps being TRBD1 or TRBD2 (5 bases each). CDR1 is LGHNA, CDR2 YSLEER, per germline. Trimming removed 0 bases from V and 5 bases from J, with 10 bases in between. The CDR3 has 14 residues. The CDR3 DNA reads as TGCGCCAGCAGCCAAGAAGCGTGGGGGGAGACCCAGTACTTC. The encoded protein is CASSQEAWGETQYF.

This clonotype was observed a handful of times. The rearrangement links TRBV7-2 to TRBJ1-3; D gene unclear. Trimming stripped 1 base from V and 0 bases from J, with 13 bases between. Per the germline V gene, CDR1 is SGHTA and CDR2 is FQGNSA. CDR3 length equals 17 residues. The CDR3 is CASSLEVRSASGNTIYF. The CDR3 DNA follows: TGTGCCAGCAGCTTAGAAGTTCGATCCGCCTCTGGAAACACCATATATTTT. The full variable domain, with the rest looked up from reference TRBV7-2 and TRBJ1-3, is GAGVSQSPSNKVTEKGKDVELRCDPISGHTALYWYRQSLGQGLEFLIYFQGNSAPDKSGLPSDRFSAERTGGSVSTLTIQRTQQEDSAVYLCASSLEVRSASGNTIYFGEGSWLTVV.

This rearrangement joins TRBV4-2 to TRBJ2-7, with D possibly being TRBD1 or TRBD2 (5 bases each). Germline assignment: CDR1 LGHNA and CDR2 YNFKEQ. Trimming cost V 1 base and J 7 bases, with 14 bases left between them. CDR3 length equals 14 residues. The CDR3 reads CASSQVGASGEQYF. The CDR3 nucleotides read TGTGCCAGCAGCCAAGTTGGGGCCTCGGGAGAGCAGTACTTC.

This chain uses TRBV27 with TRBJ1-2, with 9 bases fitting TRBD1. The CDR3 covers 17 residues. In germline, CDR1 is MNHEY, CDR2 SMNVEV (reference sequence). With 2 bases clipped from V and 2 bases from J, the junction kept 9 bases outside the gene matches. The DNA for the CDR3 is TGTGCCAGCAGTTTAAGGTACAGGGGGCGGTGGAACTATGGCTACACCTTC. This translates into CASSLRYRGRWNYGYTF.

This clonotype was detected a few times. The V call is TRBV7-3, the J call TRBJ2-7; TRBD2 might be the D (5 bases). There are 13 residues in the CDR3. V dropped 5 bases and J dropped 3 bases, with 11 bases sitting between them. The germline V gene encodes CDR1 SGHTA and CDR2 FQGTGA. CDR3 bases: TGTGCCAGCAGCCTGTCGGGGATCTACGAGCAGTACTTC. It codes for CASSLSGIYEQYF.

This clonotype was detected many times. The chain employs TRBV12-3 or TRBV12-4 and TRBJ2-7; D ambiguous. The CDR3 is made up of 14 amino acids. With 2 bases removed from V and 1 base from J, the gap between germline ends came to 9 bases. CDR3 DNA: TGTGCCAGCAGTTTAACGGCGGTTTCCTACGAGCAGTACTTC. Translating it yields CASSLTAVSYEQYF.

CDR3 DNA: TGTGCCAGCAGCCCGCGGAGTGGCTCACAAGAGACCCAGTACTTC. Protein: CASSPRSGSQETQYF. The rearrangement links TRBV12-3 or TRBV12-4 to TRBJ2-5; the D is unclear. The CDR3 covers 15 residues. Between the trimmed V and J ends, which lost 6 bases and 2 bases, there was a span of 16 bases.

In its sample, this clonotype was seen a few times. This rearrangement joins TRBV5-1 to TRBJ1-2, with TRBD1 identical over 7 bases. The CDR3 extends over 15 amino acids. CDR1 is SGHRS and CDR2 is YFSETQ in the germline V gene. With V trimmed by 0 bases and J by 4 bases, 6 bases remained unmatched. CDR3 sequence (DNA): TGCGCCAGCAGCTTGGGGGACAGCAATCCCTATGGCTACACCTTC. This gives the protein CASSLGDSNPYGYTF. Full variable domain (rest looked up from reference TRBV5-1 and TRBJ1-2): KAGVTQTPRYLIKTRGQQVTLSCSPISGHRSVSWYQQTPGQGLQFLFEYFSETQRNKGNFPGRFSGRQFSNSRSEMNVSTLELGDSALYLCASSLGDSNPYGYTFGSGTRLTVV.

DNA for the CDR3: TGTGCCAGCAGCAGGACCGACAGGGGATCCTATGGCTACACCTTC. This codes for CASSRTDRGSYGYTF. The gene calls are TRBV6-2 or TRBV6-3 and TRBJ1-2, with 8 bases lining up with TRBD1. CDR3 size: 15 residues. From germline, CDR1 is MNHEY and CDR2 SVGEGT. V was pared by 6 bases and J by 4 bases, with 10 bases of the junction left unmatched.

Comment on this clonotype: The junction differs from germline at one of its ends, possibly a read error. The chain employs TRBV10-3 and TRBJ2-3, with no clear D. The CDR3 sequence is 15 residues long. CDR1 ENHRY and CDR2 SYGVKD come from the germline V gene. The CDR3 DNA reads TGTGCCATCAGTGAGTCTTCGGTGAAAGCCCCCGCGCAGAATTTT. This encodes CAISESSVKAPAQNF.

This clonotype was seen ten or more times. The chain employs TRBV28 and TRBJ1-5; D unresolved. V dropped 1 base and J dropped 3 bases, with 10 bases sitting between them. The CDR3 extends over 15 amino acids. From germline, CDR1 is MDHEN and CDR2 SYDVKM. Here the CDR3 DNA reads TGTGCCAGCAGTTTATTCGGGCAGTTCAATCAGCCCCAGCATTTT. Encoded protein: CASSLFGQFNQPQHF.

This clonotype was observed at least ten times. V usage is TRBV12-3 or TRBV12-4 and J usage is TRBJ2-1; TRBD1 matches 7 bases. V was pared by 8 bases and J by 8 bases, with 12 bases of the junction left unmatched. There are 14 residues in the CDR3. CDR3 DNA: TGTGCCAGCCGACCGGGACAGTACCGGGATGAGCAGTTCTTC. This gives the protein CASRPGQYRDEQFF.

The genes are TRBV7-3 and TRBJ2-7; perhaps TRBD2 as D (6 bases). V lost 2 bases to trimming and J lost 2 bases, with 13 bases between them. CDR1 SGHTA and CDR2 FQGTGA come from the germline V gene. The CDR3 consists of 15 residues. The CDR3 sequence: CASSLGRERPYEQYF. Here the CDR3 DNA reads TGTGCCAGCAGCTTAGGACGGGAGAGACCCTACGAGCAGTACTTC.

This clonotype was detected only a few times. The gene calls are TRBV5-4 and TRBJ1-1; D might be TRBD1 (5 bases). Trimming removed 4 bases from V and 0 bases from J, with 16 bases in between. Looked up from germline, CDR1 is SGHNT and CDR2 is YYREEE (reference sequence). The CDR3 is 16 amino acids. Written as DNA, the CDR3 is TGTGCCAGCAGCCGGCCCGGGACGGATATGAACACTGAAGCTTTCTTT. It encodes CASSRPGTDMNTEAFF.

The V gene is TRBV20-1, the J gene TRBJ1-1; 7 positions match TRBD1. This CDR3 contains 11 residues. V was clipped by 5 bases and J by 6 bases; unmatched bases: 3. CDR1 is DFQATT and CDR2 is SNEGSKA in the germline V gene (reference sequence). CDR3 loop: CSAGRGAEAFF. In nucleotides, the CDR3 is TGCAGTGCTGGCAGGGGGGCTGAAGCTTTCTTT.